This T cell receptor (beta chain) was captured by sequencing in a study of graft-versus-host responses after intestinal transplantation. Study context: Once they had received anti-thymocyte globulin induction, all recipients took tacrolimus and steroids for approximately 3 years.

Worth noting for this clone: What it binds is unknown.

Some clones are missing from TCRdb's copy, which holds only in-frame ones; the method was immunoSEQ multiplex PCR. The sample records 80,000 to 100,000 clones, roughly nine tenths being singletons. CDR1 is LGHNA, CDR2 YNFKEQ, per germline. J lost 0 bases, V lost 4 bases, and 10 bases had no gene match. The CDR3 is 17 amino acids. The receptor was isolated from a human donor who received an intestinal transplant. V gene TRBV4-2 combines with J gene TRBJ2-7, with 9 bases aligning to TRBD1. The sequences come from unstimulated CD4+ T cells sorted from spleen or lymph node cells, collected before intestinal transplant. The CDR3 loop reads CASSPRVRDRASYEQYF. CDR3 bases: TGTGCCAGCAGCCCAAGAGTCCGGGACAGGGCCTCCTACGAGCAGTACTTC.